The subject of this entry is one T cell receptor (beta chain). Its antigen remains unidentified. Using immunoSEQ multiplex PCR, the repertoire was profiled, and TCRdb retains in-frame clones only, with some absent. The profile shows around 130,000 clones, approximately 90% of them singletons. The data derive from a study of T cell responses to AZD1222 COVID-19 vaccine. Study results and caveats: The span of vaccine-associated CD4 TCRs extended across spike, with dominance at 160-218 and 743-854.

The sample consisted of peripheral blood, taken 28 days after the second dose of the MenACWY control vaccine. The source of this sequence is an adult who received the MenACWY meningococcal vaccine as a control.

The DNA of the CDR3 is TGTGCCAGCAGCTTATCGGGACTGACTTACACCGGGGAGCTGTTTTTT. It specifies CASSLSGLTYTGELFF. The chain is built from TRBV7-8 and TRBJ2-2; D is perhaps TRBD2 (6 bases). V lost 2 bases and J lost 3, with 13 bases in between. This CDR3 contains 16 residues. Germline V gene data show CDR1 as SGHVS and CDR2 as FQNEAQ.